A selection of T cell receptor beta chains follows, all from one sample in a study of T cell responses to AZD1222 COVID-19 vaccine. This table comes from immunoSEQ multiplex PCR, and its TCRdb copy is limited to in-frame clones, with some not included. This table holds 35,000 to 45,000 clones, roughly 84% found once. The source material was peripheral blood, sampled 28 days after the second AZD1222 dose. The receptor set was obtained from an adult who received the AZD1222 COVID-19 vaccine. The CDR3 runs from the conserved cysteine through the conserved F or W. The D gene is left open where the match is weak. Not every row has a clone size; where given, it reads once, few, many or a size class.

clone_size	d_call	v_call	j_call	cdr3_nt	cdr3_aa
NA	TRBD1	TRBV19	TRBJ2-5	TGTGCCAGTGCGTATAGGCTACAGGGGGAGACCCAGTACTTC	CASAYRLQGETQYF
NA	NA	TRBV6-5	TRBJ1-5	TGTGCCAGCGGGAGCAATCAGCCCCAGCATTTT	CASGSNQPQHF
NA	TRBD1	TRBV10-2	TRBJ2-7	TGCGCCAGCAGAAAGACCGGGACAGGCCTACTTGAGCAGTACTTC	CASRKTGTGLLEQYF
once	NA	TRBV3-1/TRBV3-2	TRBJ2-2	TGTGCCAGCAGCCTTAACACCGGGGAGCTGTTTTTT	CASSLNTGELFF
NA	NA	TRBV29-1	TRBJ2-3	TGCAGCGCCTCAGCGGGTACGCAGTATTTT	CSASAGTQYF
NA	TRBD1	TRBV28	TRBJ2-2	TGTGCCAGCAGAAGGGACAGGAGCACCGGGGAGCTGTTTTTT	CASRRDRSTGELFF
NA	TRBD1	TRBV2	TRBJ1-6	TGTGCCAGCAGGGACAGGGGGACGTCCCGAAGAAATTCACCCCTCCACTTT	CASRDRGTSRRNSPLHF
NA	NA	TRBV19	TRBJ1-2	TGTGCCAGTAGTATAGATCCGCAGTCCTACTATGGCTACACCTTC	CASSIDPQSYYGYTF
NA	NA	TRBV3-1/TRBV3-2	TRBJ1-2	TGTGCCAGCAGCCAGATTGGGGTAGGGTTAGATGGCTACACCTTC	CASSQIGVGLDGYTF
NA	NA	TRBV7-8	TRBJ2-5	TGTGCCAGCCATAGAGGCACCCAGTACTTC	CASHRGTQYF
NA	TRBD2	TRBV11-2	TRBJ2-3	TGTGCCAGCAGCTCCGGGACTAGCAGCACAGATACGCAGTATTTT	CASSSGTSSTDTQYF
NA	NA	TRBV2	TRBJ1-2	TGTGCCAGCAGTGGAGTGGAGAAGGGCTATGGCTACACCTTC	CASSGVEKGYGYTF
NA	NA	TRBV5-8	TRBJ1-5	TGTGCCAGCAGCGCCGGGACAAGCAACAATCAGCCCCAGCATTTT	CASSAGTSNNQPQHF
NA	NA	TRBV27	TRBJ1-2	TGTGCCAGCAGTTTACTGGGGGGGACCACTGGAATAGCTAACTATGGCTACACCTTC	CASSLLGGTTGIANYGYTF